The clone carrying this T cell receptor beta chain appeared a few times. V shed 8 bases, J shed 6 bases, and the junction held 6 bases outside the gene matches. CDR1 and CDR2 (germline): MNHEY, SMNVEV (reference sequence). This CDR3 spans 14 amino acids. The authors prepared the TCRbeta library with unique molecular identifiers. TCRdb reanalysed the PCR reads using MiXCR and keeps one entry per CDR3 protein. Here the sample spans 300,000 to 400,000 distinct CDR3 sequences, 13% being singletons. This specimen belongs to a study of T-cell reconstitution after alpha-beta-depleted transplantation in children.

The material was PBMCs, obtained from the stem cell graft. The receptor comes from a human donor who donated a stem cell graft to a child with Fanconi anemia. The genes are TRBV27 and TRBJ1-6; 8 bases are a match to TRBD1. The CDR3 DNA sequence: TGTGCCAGCCGAAAAGACAGGGGTAATTCACCCCTCCACTTT. It encodes CASRKDRGNSPLHF.